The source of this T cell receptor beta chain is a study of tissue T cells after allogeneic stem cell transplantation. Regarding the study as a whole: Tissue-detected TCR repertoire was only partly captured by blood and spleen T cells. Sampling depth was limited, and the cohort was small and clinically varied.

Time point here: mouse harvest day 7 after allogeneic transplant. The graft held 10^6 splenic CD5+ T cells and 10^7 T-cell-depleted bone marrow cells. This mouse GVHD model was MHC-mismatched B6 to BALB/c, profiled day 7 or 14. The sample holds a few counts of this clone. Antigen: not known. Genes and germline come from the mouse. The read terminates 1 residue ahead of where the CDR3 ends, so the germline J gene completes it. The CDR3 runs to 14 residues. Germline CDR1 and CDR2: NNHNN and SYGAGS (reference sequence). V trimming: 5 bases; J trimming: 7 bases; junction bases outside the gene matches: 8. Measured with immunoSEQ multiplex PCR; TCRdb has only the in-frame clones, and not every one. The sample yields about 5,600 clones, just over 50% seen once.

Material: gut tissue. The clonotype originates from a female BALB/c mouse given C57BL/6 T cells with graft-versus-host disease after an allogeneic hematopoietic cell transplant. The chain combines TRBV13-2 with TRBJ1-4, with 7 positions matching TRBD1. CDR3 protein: CASGPGQPPERLFF. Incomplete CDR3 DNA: TGTGCCAGCGGGCCGGGACAGCCCCCCGAAAGATTATTT.